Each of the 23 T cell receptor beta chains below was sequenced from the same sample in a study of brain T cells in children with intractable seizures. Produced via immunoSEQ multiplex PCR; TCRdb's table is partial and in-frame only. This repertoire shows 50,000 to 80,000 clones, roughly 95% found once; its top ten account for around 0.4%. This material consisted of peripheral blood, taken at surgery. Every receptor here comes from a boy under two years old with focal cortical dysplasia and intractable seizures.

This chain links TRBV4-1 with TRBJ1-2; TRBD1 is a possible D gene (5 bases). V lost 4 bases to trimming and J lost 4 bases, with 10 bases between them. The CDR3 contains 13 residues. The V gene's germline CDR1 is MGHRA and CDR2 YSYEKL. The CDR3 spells CASSPSTGYGYTF. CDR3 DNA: TGCGCCAGCAGCCCCTCTACAGGCTATGGCTACACCTTC.

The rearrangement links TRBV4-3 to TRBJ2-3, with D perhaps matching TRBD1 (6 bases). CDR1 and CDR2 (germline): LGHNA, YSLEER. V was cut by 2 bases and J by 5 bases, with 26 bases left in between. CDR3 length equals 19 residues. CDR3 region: CASSQSKKGDLGDIDTQYF. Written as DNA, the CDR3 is TGCGCCAGCAGCCAATCCAAGAAGGGGGACCTGGGGGACATAGATACGCAGTATTTT.

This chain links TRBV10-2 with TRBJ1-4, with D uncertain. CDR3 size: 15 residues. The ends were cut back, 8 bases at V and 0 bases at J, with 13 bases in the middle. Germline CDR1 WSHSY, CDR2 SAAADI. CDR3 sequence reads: CASYQGRTTNEKLFF. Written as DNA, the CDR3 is TGCGCCAGCTATCAAGGCCGAACAACTAATGAAAAACTGTTTTTT.

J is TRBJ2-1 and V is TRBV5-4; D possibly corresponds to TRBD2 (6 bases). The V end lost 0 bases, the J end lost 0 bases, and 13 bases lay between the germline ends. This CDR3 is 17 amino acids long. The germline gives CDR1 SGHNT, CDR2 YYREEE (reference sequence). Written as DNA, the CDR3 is TGTGCCAGCAGCTTGGACCTAGCCGGGAGCTCCTACAATGAGCAGTTCTTC. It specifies CASSLDLAGSSYNEQFF. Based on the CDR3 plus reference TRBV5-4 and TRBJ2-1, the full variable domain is ETGVTQSPTHLIKTRGQQVTLRCSSQSGHNTVSWYQQALGQGPQFIFQYYREEENGRGNFPPRFSGLQFPNYSSELNVNALELDDSALYLCASSLDLAGSSYNEQFFGPGTRLTVL.

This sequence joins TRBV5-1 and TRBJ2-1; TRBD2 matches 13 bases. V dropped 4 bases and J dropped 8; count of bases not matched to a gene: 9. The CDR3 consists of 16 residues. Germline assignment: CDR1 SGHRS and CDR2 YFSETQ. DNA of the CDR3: TGCGCCAGCAGCATCTCCGGGACTAGCGGGACGGATGAGCAGTTCTTC. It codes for CASSISGTSGTDEQFF.

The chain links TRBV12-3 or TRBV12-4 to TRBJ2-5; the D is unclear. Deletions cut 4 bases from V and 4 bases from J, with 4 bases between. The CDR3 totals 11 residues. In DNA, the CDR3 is TGTGCCAGCAGTTGGGGAGAGACCCAGTACTTC. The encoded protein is CASSWGETQYF.

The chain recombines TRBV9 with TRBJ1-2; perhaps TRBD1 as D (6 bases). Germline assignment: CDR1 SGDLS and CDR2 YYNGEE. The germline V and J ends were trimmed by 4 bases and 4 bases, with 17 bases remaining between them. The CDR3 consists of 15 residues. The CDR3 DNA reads TGTGCCAGCAGCTTCCGGTCTCAGGGGCCCTATGGCTACACCTTC. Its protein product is CASSFRSQGPYGYTF.

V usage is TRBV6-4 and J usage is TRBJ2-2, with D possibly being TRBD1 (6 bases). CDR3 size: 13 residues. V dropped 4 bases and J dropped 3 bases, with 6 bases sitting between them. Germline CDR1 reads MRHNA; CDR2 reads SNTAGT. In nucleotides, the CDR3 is TGTGCCAGCAGTGCAGGGGACACCGGGGAGCTGTTTTTT. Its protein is CASSAGDTGELFF.

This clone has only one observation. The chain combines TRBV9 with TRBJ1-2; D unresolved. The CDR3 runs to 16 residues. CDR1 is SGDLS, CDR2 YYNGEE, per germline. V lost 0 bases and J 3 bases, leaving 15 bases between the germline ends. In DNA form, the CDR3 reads TGTGCCAGCAGCGTAGACTGGTTTCCTAGAGACTATGGCTACACCTTC. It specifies CASSVDWFPRDYGYTF. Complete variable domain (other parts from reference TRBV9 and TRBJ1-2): DSGVTQTPKHLITATGQRVTLRCSPRSGDLSVYWYQQSLDQGLQFLIQYYNGEERAKGNILERFSAQQFPDLHSELNLSSLELGDSALYFCASSVDWFPRDYGYTFGSGTRLTVV.

The CDR3 DNA follows: TGTGCCAGCAGCTTCGCAGATACGCACAATTCACCCCTCCACTTT. It yields the protein CASSFADTHNSPLHF. The gene calls are TRBV7-9 and TRBJ1-6; D unresolved. Between the trimmed V and J ends, which lost 3 bases and 7 bases, there was a span of 13 bases. From germline, CDR1 is SEHNR and CDR2 FQNEAQ (reference sequence). This CDR3 spans 15 amino acids.

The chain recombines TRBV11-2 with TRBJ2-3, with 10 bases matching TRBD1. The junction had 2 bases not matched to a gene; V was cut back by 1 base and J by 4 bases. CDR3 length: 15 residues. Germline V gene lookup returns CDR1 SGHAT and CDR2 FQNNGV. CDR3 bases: TGTGCCAGCAGCTTAGCGGGACAGGGGCCAGATACGCAGTATTTT. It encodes CASSLAGQGPDTQYF.

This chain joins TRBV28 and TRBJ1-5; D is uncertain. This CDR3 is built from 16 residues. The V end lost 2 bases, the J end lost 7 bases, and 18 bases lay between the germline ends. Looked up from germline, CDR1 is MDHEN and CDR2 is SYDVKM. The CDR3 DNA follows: TGTGCCAGCAGTTTAGGAGGAGTTCTTATCAACCAGCCCCAGCATTTT. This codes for CASSLGGVLINQPQHF.

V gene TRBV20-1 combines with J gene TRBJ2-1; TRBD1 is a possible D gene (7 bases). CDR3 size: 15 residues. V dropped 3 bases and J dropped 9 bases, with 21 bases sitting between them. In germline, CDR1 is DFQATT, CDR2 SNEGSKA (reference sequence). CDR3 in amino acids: CSASRRQGGFGEQFF. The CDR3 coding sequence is TGCAGTGCTAGTAGACGGCAGGGGGGATTTGGTGAGCAGTTCTTC.

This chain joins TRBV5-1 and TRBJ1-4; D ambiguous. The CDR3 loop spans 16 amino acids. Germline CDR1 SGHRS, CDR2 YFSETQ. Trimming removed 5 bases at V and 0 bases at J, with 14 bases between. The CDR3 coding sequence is TGCGCCAGCAGATCGGGGTTTTGGCCAACTAATGAAAAACTGTTTTTT. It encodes CASRSGFWPTNEKLFF. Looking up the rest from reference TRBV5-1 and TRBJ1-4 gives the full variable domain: KAGVTQTPRYLIKTRGQQVTLSCSPISGHRSVSWYQQTPGQGLQFLFEYFSETQRNKGNFPGRFSGRQFSNSRSEMNVSTLELGDSALYLCASRSGFWPTNEKLFFGSGTQLSVL.

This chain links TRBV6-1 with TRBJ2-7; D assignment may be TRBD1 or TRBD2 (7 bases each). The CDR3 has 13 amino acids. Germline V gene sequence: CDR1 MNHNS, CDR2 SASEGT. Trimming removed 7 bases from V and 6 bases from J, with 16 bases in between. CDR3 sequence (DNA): TGTGCCAGCAAGGGGGGGGCAGGGGGCGAGCAGTACTTC. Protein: CASKGGAGGEQYF.

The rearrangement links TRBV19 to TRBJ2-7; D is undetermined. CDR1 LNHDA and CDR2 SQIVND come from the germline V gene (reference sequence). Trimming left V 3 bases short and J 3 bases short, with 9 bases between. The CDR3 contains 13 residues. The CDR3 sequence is CASSISRSYEQYF. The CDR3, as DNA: TGTGCCAGTAGTATCTCCAGGAGCTACGAGCAGTACTTC.

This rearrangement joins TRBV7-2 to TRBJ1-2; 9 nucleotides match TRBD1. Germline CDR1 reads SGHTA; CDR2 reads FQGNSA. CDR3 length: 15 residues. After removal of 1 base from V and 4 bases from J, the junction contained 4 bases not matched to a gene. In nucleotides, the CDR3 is TGTGCCAGCAGCTTAGGGGGACAGGGTATCTATGGCTACACCTTC. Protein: CASSLGGQGIYGYTF.

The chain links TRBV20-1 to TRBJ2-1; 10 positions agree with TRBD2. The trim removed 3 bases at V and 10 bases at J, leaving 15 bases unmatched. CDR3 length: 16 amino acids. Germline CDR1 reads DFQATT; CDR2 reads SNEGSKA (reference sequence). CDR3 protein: CSASWDSSGSLGEQFF. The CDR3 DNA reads TGCAGTGCTAGTTGGGATTCTAGCGGGAGTTTAGGGGAGCAGTTCTTC.

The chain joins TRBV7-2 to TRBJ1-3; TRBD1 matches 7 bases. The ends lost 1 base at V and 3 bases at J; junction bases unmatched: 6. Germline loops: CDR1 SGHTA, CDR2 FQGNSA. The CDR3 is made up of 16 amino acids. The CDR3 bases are TGTGCCAGCAGCTTAGTTGGGACAGACTTTGGAAACACCATATATTTT. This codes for CASSLVGTDFGNTIYF.

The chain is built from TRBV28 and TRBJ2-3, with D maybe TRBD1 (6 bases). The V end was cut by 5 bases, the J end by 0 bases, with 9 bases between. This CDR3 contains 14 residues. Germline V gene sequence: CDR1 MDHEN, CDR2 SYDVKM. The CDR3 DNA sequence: TGTGCCAGCAGTCCCGGACAGAGCACAGATACGCAGTATTTT. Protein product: CASSPGQSTDTQYF.

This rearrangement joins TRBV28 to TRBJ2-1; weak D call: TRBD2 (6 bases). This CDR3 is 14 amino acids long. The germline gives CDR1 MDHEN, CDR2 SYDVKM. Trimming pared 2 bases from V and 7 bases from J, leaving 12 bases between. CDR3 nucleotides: TGTGCCAGCAGTTTAACGTGGGGGGATAATGAGCAGTTCTTC. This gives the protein CASSLTWGDNEQFF.

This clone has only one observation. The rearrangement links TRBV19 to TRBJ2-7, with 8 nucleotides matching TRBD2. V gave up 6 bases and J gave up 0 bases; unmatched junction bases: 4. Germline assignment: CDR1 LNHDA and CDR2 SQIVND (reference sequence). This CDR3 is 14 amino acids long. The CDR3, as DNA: TGTGCCAGTAGCGGGGGGGTGAGCTCCTACGAGCAGTACTTC. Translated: CASSGGVSSYEQYF.

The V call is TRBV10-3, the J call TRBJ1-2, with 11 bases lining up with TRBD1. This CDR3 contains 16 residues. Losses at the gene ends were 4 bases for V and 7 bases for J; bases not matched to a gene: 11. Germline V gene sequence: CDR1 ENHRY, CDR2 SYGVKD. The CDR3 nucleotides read TGTGCCATCAGTGGGGGACCTGGACAGGGGGCGCCTGGCTACACCTTC. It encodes CAISGGPGQGAPGYTF.